The rows below give T cell receptor beta chains drawn from one sample of a study of T cell changes during pregnancy in multiple sclerosis. Clones were read by immunoSEQ multiplex PCR, and TCRdb kept only the in-frame ones, dropping some. The sample records 30,000 to 40,000 clones, roughly 91% being singletons. Sequenced material: CD8+ T cells from peripheral blood mononuclear cells, taken in the second trimester of pregnancy. These receptor sequences come from a female donor with multiple sclerosis, enrolled in a pregnancy study. The CDR3 runs from the conserved cysteine through the conserved F or W. Fields, in order: clone size, V gene, J gene, D gene, CDR3 DNA, CDR3 protein. The D gene is left open where the match is weak. For some rows the clone size is stated as once, few or many, or as a class when expanded; others skip it.

size: NA; V: TRBV18; J: TRBJ2-7; D: NA; DNA: TGTGCCAGCTCACCAGTATTTCCAGGGAGGCACGAGCAGTACTTC; CDR3: CASSPVFPGRHEQYF
size: NA; V: TRBV4-2; J: TRBJ1-5; D: TRBD1; DNA: TGTGCCAGCAGTTTCGACCAGACAGGGGCCTATCAGCCCCAGCATTTT; CDR3: CASSFDQTGAYQPQHF
size: NA; V: TRBV7-8; J: TRBJ1-2; D: NA; DNA: TGTGCCAGCAGCCCTAGGGGTGGCTATGGCTACACCTTC; CDR3: CASSPRGGYGYTF
size: NA; V: TRBV4-3; J: TRBJ2-7; D: TRBD2; DNA: TGCGCCAGCAGCCAAGATGGGACTAGCCGAGAGCAGTACTTC; CDR3: CASSQDGTSREQYF
size: NA; V: TRBV7-8; J: TRBJ2-1; D: TRBD1; DNA: TGTGCCAGCAGCCTGTCAAGATCAGACAGGGATAAGTTCTTC; CDR3: CASSLSRSDRDKFF
size: few; V: TRBV2; J: TRBJ1-2; D: TRBD1; DNA: TGTGCCAGCAGGGGGACAGCTTACGGCTACACCTTC; CDR3: CASRGTAYGYTF
size: NA; V: TRBV7-3; J: TRBJ2-3; D: NA; DNA: TGTGCCAGCAGCCCGGACTCGGATGGGGATACGCAGTATTTT; CDR3: CASSPDSDGDTQYF
size: NA; V: TRBV7-9; J: TRBJ1-2; D: TRBD1; DNA: TGTGCCAGCAGCTTAGAGGGGGCTCCCTATGGCTACACCTTC; CDR3: CASSLEGAPYGYTF
size: NA; V: TRBV12-5; J: TRBJ2-7; D: TRBD2; DNA: TGTGCTAGTGGTTTGTCCCCCCGGCGGGAGGGCCCTATCGAGCAGTACTTC; CDR3: CASGLSPRREGPIEQYF
size: once; V: TRBV28; J: TRBJ1-4; D: NA; DNA: TGTGCCAGCAGTTTTGTCTGGGGCACTAATGAAAAACTGTTTTTT; CDR3: CASSFVWGTNEKLFF
size: NA; V: TRBV5-8; J: TRBJ1-4; D: TRBD1; DNA: TGTGCCAGCAGCTTGGAGGGACAGGTGACAACTAATGAAAAACTGTTTTTT; CDR3: CASSLEGQVTTNEKLFF
size: NA; V: TRBV21-1; J: TRBJ1-1; D: NA; DNA: TGTGCCAGCAGCAAAAACAAGAGTGGACAGGGGTCTTCAACTGAAGCTTTCTTT; CDR3: CASSKNKSGQGSSTEAFF
size: once; V: TRBV27; J: TRBJ2-7; D: NA; DNA: TGTGCCAGCAGAGCGTTGGGGGGGCCCTACGAGCAGTACTTC; CDR3: CASRALGGPYEQYF
size: NA; V: TRBV7-9; J: TRBJ1-1; D: NA; DNA: TGTGCCAGCAGCTCCCGGAACACTGAAGCTTTCTTT; CDR3: CASSSRNTEAFF
size: NA; V: TRBV5-1; J: TRBJ1-1; D: NA; DNA: TGCGCCAGCAGCGACGACAGTTTGAACACTGAAGCTTTCTTT; CDR3: CASSDDSLNTEAFF
size: NA; V: TRBV7-9; J: TRBJ2-7; D: TRBD1; DNA: TGTGCCAGCAGCTTCAGGACAGGGAGCTCCTACGAGCAGTACTTC; CDR3: CASSFRTGSSYEQYF
size: NA; V: TRBV19; J: TRBJ2-7; D: NA; DNA: TGTGCCAGTAGCCCCTCAGGGGTCCCCTACGAGCAGTACTTC; CDR3: CASSPSGVPYEQYF
size: NA; V: TRBV4-1; J: TRBJ2-6; D: TRBD1; DNA: TGCGCCAGCAGCTTTGGACAGGGGGCAATCGTCTCTGGGGCCAACGTCCTGACTTTC; CDR3: CASSFGQGAIVSGANVLTF
size: NA; V: TRBV5-6; J: TRBJ2-7; D: NA; DNA: TGTGCCAGCAGCTTGGTGGCGGCTCCCCACGAGCAGTACTTC; CDR3: CASSLVAAPHEQYF
size: NA; V: TRBV25-1; J: TRBJ2-1; D: TRBD2; DNA: TGTGCCAGCAGTGGCCTCCTACCACTAGCGGGAGGGGACGATGAGCAGTTCTTC; CDR3: CASSGLLPLAGGDDEQFF
size: NA; V: TRBV9; J: TRBJ2-3; D: TRBD2; DNA: TGTGCCAGCAGGGCCACTAGCGGGGGCGATCATACGCAGTATTTT; CDR3: CASRATSGGDHTQYF
size: NA; V: TRBV19; J: TRBJ1-4; D: NA; DNA: TGTGCCAGCGGGGAATTTGGGGTCAGGAATGAAAAACTGTTTTTT; CDR3: CASGEFGVRNEKLFF
size: few; V: TRBV6-1; J: TRBJ1-3; D: NA; DNA: TGTGCCAGCAGTGCGCAGGATTCTGGAAACACCATATATTTT; CDR3: CASSAQDSGNTIYF
size: NA; V: TRBV5-6; J: TRBJ2-1; D: NA; DNA: TGTGCCAGCAGCTTGGCCTCTAGCTGGAATGAGCAGTTCTTC; CDR3: CASSLASSWNEQFF
size: NA; V: TRBV29-1; J: TRBJ2-2; D: NA; DNA: TGCAGCGTTGAAGACGGGAGAACGCAAACCGGGGAGCTGTTTTTT; CDR3: CSVEDGRTQTGELFF
size: NA; V: TRBV4-2; J: TRBJ1-1; D: NA; DNA: TGTGCCAGCAGCCAGGGCACCGGCACTGAAGCTTTCTTT; CDR3: CASSQGTGTEAFF
size: few; V: TRBV6-4; J: TRBJ2-2; D: NA; DNA: TGTGCCAGCAGTGACTCGGCAGGGAACACCGGGGAGCTGTTTTTT; CDR3: CASSDSAGNTGELFF
size: NA; V: TRBV6-6; J: TRBJ2-2; D: TRBD1; DNA: TGTGCCAGCAAACGGGACAGGGGGCCGCGTACCGGGGAGCTGTTTTTT; CDR3: CASKRDRGPRTGELFF
size: NA; V: TRBV7-3; J: TRBJ1-2; D: TRBD1; DNA: TGTGCCAGCAGCCCAAAGCCTATCGGGACAGGGCGGGACTATGGCTACACCTTC; CDR3: CASSPKPIGTGRDYGYTF
size: NA; V: TRBV9; J: TRBJ1-2; D: TRBD1; DNA: TGTGCCAGCAGCGTAGCAGGGACAGGGTACTATGGCTACACCTTC; CDR3: CASSVAGTGYYGYTF
size: NA; V: TRBV4-3; J: TRBJ2-3; D: NA; DNA: TGCGCCAGCAGCCAGGATGGCGGGGTGAGGACGACAGATACGCAGTATTTT; CDR3: CASSQDGGVRTTDTQYF
size: NA; V: TRBV5-6; J: TRBJ1-1; D: NA; DNA: TGTGCCAGCAGCGTCCTGGCCCTGAACACTGAAGCTTTCTTT; CDR3: CASSVLALNTEAFF
size: NA; V: TRBV19; J: TRBJ2-7; D: TRBD1; DNA: TGTGCCAGTTCAGGACAGGGAGCCGAGCAGTACTTC; CDR3: CASSGQGAEQYF
size: NA; V: TRBV7-3; J: TRBJ1-1; D: NA; DNA: TGTGCCAGCAGCTACCGGACAGACGAAGCTTTCTTT; CDR3: CASSYRTDEAFF
size: NA; V: TRBV19; J: TRBJ1-1; D: TRBD1; DNA: TGTGCCAGTAGTCTACAGGGGGCGCGCACTGAAGCTTTCTTT; CDR3: CASSLQGARTEAFF
size: NA; V: TRBV10-2; J: TRBJ2-7; D: TRBD2; DNA: TGCGCCAGCAGTGAGCCTAGCGGAGCCTACGAGCAGTACTTC; CDR3: CASSEPSGAYEQYF
size: NA; V: TRBV30; J: TRBJ1-2; D: NA; DNA: TGTGCCTGGAGCAGGGCCTCCGAGGGCTACACCTTC; CDR3: CAWSRASEGYTF
size: NA; V: TRBV27; J: TRBJ2-3; D: TRBD2; DNA: TGTGCCAGCAGTCCGGGGACTAGCGGGGGCAGGGATACGCAGTATTTT; CDR3: CASSPGTSGGRDTQYF
size: NA; V: TRBV27; J: TRBJ1-1; D: NA; DNA: TGTGCCAGCACCCCCCTTCCCCCAGGCGGAGGTGAAGCTTTCTTT; CDR3: CASTPLPPGGGEAFF
size: once; V: TRBV7-2; J: TRBJ2-1; D: NA; DNA: TGTGCCAGCAGCCCGCGGGATACTTACAATGAGCAGTTCTTC; CDR3: CASSPRDTYNEQFF
size: NA; V: TRBV6-1; J: TRBJ2-5; D: NA; DNA: TGTGCCAGCAGGGCAGGGGTCCTGGGTCAAGAGACCCAGTACTTC; CDR3: CASRAGVLGQETQYF
size: few; V: TRBV6-1; J: TRBJ1-5; D: NA; DNA: TGTGCCAGCAGCGAGACAATCAATCAGCCCCAGCATTTT; CDR3: CASSETINQPQHF
size: few; V: TRBV9; J: TRBJ1-4; D: TRBD1; DNA: TGTGCCAGCAGTCGTCGGGACAGGGGGCTTTTTGATGAAAAACTGTTTTTT; CDR3: CASSRRDRGLFDEKLFF
size: NA; V: TRBV4-3; J: TRBJ2-7; D: NA; DNA: TGCGCCAGCAGCCAAGAGGCCCAGGCCACCTACGAGCAGTACTTC; CDR3: CASSQEAQATYEQYF
size: NA; V: TRBV6-6; J: TRBJ2-1; D: NA; DNA: TGTGCCAGCAGTTACGGAGGTGAGCAGTTCTTC; CDR3: CASSYGGEQFF
size: NA; V: TRBV27; J: TRBJ2-1; D: NA; DNA: TGTGCCAGCAGTAGTTGGTTAGAGATTCGGAGCAATGAGCAGTTCTTC; CDR3: CASSSWLEIRSNEQFF
size: NA; V: TRBV27; J: TRBJ2-5; D: TRBD2; DNA: TGTGCCAGCAGTTACCTAGCGGGGGGGCAAGAGACCCAGTACTTC; CDR3: CASSYLAGGQETQYF
size: NA; V: TRBV7-6; J: TRBJ2-5; D: TRBD2; DNA: TGTGCCAGCAGCCCCAATCCCCTAATAGCGGGGGGCGGGGAGACCCAGTACTTC; CDR3: CASSPNPLIAGGGETQYF
size: NA; V: TRBV29-1; J: TRBJ2-3; D: TRBD2; DNA: TGCAGCGTTGGTGCTAGCGGAGCCGTCGGTACGCAGTATTTT; CDR3: CSVGASGAVGTQYF
size: once; V: TRBV15; J: TRBJ2-5; D: TRBD1; DNA: TGTGCCACCAGCCACGACAGGGACCAAGAGACCCAGTACTTC; CDR3: CATSHDRDQETQYF
size: NA; V: TRBV13; J: TRBJ2-7; D: TRBD1; DNA: TGTGCCAGCAGCCCCCGACAGGGGAGCGAGCAGTACTTC; CDR3: CASSPRQGSEQYF
size: NA; V: TRBV7-9; J: TRBJ1-2; D: TRBD1; DNA: TGTGCCAGCAGTCAGGGGACAGGCCCCTATGGCTACACCTTC; CDR3: CASSQGTGPYGYTF